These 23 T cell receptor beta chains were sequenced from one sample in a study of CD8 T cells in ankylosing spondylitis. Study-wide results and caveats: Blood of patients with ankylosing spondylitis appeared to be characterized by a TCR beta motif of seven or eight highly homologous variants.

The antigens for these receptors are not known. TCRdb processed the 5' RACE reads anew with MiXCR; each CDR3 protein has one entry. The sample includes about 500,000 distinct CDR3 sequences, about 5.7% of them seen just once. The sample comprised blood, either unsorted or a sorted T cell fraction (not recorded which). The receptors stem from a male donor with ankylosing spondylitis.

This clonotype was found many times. CDR3 loop: CASSFHPTNEKLFF. The CDR3 DNA reads TGTGCCAGCAGCTTCCATCCAACTAATGAAAAACTGTTTTTT. V usage is TRBV7-9 and J usage is TRBJ1-4; the D is unclear. Germline values: CDR1 SEHNR, CDR2 FQNEAQ (reference sequence). There are 14 residues in the CDR3. Trimming took off 3 bases at V and 0 bases at J, with 5 bases between the two ends.

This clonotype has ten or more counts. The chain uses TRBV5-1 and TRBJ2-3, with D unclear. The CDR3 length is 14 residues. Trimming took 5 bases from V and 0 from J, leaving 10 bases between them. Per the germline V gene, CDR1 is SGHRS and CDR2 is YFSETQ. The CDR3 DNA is TGCGCCAGCAGAGAGATTTCTAGCACAGATACGCAGTATTTT. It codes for CASREISSTDTQYF.

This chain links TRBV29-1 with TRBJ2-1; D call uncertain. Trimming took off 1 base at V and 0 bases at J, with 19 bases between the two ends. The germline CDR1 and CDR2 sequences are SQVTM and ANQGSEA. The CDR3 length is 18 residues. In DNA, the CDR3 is TGCAGCGTTGAAGTGAGTTTTCAAAGATTCCCCTCCTACAATGAGCAGTTCTTC. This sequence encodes CSVEVSFQRFPSYNEQFF.

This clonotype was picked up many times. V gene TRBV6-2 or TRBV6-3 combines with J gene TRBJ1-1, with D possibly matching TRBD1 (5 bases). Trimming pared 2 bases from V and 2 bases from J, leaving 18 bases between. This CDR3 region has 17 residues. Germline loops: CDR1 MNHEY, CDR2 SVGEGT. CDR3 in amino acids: CASSYSRQEGINTEAFF. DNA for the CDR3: TGTGCCAGCAGTTACAGTCGCCAGGAGGGGATAAACACTGAAGCTTTCTTT.

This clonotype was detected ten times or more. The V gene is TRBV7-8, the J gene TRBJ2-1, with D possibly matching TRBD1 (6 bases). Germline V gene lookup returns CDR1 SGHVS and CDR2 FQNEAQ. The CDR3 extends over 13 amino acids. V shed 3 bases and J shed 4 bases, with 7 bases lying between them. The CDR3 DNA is TGTGCCAGCAGCTTGGACAGATACAATGAGCAGTTCTTC. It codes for CASSLDRYNEQFF.

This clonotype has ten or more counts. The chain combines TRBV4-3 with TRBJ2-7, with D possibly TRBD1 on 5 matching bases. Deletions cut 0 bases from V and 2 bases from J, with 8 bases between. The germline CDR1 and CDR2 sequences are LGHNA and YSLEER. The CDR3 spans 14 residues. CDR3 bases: TGCGCCAGCAGCCAAGATTCCAGGGCCTACGAGCAGTACTTC. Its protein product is CASSQDSRAYEQYF.

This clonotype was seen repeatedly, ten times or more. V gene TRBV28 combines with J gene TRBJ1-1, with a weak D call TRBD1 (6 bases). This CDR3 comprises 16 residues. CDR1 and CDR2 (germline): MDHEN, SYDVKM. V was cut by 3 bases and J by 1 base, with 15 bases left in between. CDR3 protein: CASSFQGEGGNTEAFF. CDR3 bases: TGTGCCAGCAGTTTCCAAGGGGAAGGGGGGAACACTGAAGCTTTCTTT.

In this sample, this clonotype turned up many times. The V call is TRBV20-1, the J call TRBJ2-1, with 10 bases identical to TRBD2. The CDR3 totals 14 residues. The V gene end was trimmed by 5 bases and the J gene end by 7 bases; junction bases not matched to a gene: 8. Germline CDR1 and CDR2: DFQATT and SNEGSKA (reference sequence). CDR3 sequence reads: CSAESGRAPNEQFF. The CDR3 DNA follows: TGCAGTGCTGAAAGCGGGAGGGCCCCGAATGAGCAGTTCTTC.

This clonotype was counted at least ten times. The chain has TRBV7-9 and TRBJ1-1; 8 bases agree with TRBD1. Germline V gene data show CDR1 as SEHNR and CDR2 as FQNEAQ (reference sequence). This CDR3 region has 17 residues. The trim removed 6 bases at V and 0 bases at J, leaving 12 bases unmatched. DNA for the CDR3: TGTGCCAGCAGAGGCGGACAGGGCAGGGGTATGAACACTGAAGCTTTCTTT. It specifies CASRGGQGRGMNTEAFF.

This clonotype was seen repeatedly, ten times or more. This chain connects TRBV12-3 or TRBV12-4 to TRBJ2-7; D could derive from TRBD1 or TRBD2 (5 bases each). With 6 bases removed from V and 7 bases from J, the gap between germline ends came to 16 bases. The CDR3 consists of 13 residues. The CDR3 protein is CASRRHGGGEQYF. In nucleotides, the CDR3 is TGTGCCAGCAGGAGACATGGGGGTGGGGAGCAGTACTTC.

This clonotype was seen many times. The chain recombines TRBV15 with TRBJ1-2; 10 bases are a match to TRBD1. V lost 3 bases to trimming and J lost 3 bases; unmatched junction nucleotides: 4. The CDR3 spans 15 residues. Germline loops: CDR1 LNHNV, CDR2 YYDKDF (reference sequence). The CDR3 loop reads CATSSGTGDDYGYTF. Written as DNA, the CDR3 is TGTGCCACCAGCAGCGGGACAGGGGACGACTATGGCTACACCTTC.

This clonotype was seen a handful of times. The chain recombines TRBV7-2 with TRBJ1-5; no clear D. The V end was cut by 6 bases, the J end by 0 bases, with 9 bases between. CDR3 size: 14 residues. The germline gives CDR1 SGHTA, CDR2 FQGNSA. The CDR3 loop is CASREGFSNQPQHF. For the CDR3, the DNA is TGTGCCAGCAGGGAAGGGTTTAGCAATCAGCCCCAGCATTTT. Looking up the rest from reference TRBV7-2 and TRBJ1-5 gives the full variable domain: GAGVSQSPSNKVTEKGKDVELRCDPISGHTALYWYRQSLGQGLEFLIYFQGNSAPDKSGLPSDRFSAERTGGSVSTLTIQRTQQEDSAVYLCASREGFSNQPQHFGDGTRLSIL.

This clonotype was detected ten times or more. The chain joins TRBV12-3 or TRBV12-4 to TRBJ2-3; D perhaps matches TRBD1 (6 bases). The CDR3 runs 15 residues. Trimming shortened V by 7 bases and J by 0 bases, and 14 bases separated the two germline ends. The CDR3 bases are TGTGCCAGCACCCCGCCCGGACAGAGCACAGATACGCAGTATTTT. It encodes CASTPPGQSTDTQYF.

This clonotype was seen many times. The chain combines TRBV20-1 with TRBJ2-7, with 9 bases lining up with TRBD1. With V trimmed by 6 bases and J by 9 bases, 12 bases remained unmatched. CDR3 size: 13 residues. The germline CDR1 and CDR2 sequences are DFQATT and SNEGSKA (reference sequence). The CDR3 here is CSAPGQGSAVQYF. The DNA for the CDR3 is TGCAGTGCACCGGGACAGGGTTCCGCTGTGCAGTACTTC.

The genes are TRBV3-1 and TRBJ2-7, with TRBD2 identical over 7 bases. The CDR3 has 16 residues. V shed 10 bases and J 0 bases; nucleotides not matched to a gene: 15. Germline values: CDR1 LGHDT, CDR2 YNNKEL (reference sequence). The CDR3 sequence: CATTQDPASGSYEQYF. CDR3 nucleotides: TGTGCCACCACCCAAGATCCGGCTAGCGGCTCCTACGAGCAGTACTTC.

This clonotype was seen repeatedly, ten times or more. Here the CDR3 reads CAISDWTTDQETQYF. The CDR3 nucleotides read TGTGCCATCAGTGACTGGACCACGGACCAAGAGACCCAGTACTTC. This rearrangement joins TRBV10-3 to TRBJ2-5; unclear D gene. CDR1 and CDR2 from the germline V gene are ENHRY and SYGVKD. V lost 3 bases to trimming and J lost 0 bases, with 11 bases between them. This CDR3 contains 15 residues.

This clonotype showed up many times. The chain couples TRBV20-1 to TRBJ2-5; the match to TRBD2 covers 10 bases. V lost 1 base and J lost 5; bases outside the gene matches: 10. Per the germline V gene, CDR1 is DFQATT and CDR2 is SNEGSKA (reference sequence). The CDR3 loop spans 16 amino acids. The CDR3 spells CSARGSKRGGWETQYF. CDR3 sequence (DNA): TGCAGTGCTAGAGGCAGCAAGCGGGGGGGCTGGGAGACCCAGTACTTC.

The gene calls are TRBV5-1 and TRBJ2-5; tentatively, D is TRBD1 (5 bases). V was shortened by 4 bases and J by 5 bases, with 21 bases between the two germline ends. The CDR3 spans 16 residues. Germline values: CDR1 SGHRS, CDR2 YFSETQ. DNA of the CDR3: TGCGCCAGCAGCCGGGCGTCAGGGTTGTTTGGGGAGACCCAGTACTTC. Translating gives CASSRASGLFGETQYF.

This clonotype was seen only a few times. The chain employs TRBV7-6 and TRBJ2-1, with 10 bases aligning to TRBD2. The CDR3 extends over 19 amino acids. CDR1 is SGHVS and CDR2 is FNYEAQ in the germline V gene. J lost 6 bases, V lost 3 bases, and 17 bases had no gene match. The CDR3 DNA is TGTGCCAGCAGCTTGTTCATAGCGGGGGGATCTGTATTGGGCAATGAGCAGTTCTTC. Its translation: CASSLFIAGGSVLGNEQFF. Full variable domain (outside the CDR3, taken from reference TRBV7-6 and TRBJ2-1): GAGVSQSPRYKVTKRGQDVALRCDPISGHVSLYWYRQALGQGPEFLTYFNYEAQQDKSGLPNDRFSAERPEGSISTLTIQRTEQRDSAMYRCASSLFIAGGSVLGNEQFFGPGTRLTVL.

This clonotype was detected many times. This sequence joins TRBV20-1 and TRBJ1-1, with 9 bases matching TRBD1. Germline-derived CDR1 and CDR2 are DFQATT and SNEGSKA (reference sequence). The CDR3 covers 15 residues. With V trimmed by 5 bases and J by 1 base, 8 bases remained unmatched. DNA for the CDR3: TGCAGTGCTTCCGGGACAGGGTCGTGGAACACTGAAGCTTTCTTT. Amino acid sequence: CSASGTGSWNTEAFF.

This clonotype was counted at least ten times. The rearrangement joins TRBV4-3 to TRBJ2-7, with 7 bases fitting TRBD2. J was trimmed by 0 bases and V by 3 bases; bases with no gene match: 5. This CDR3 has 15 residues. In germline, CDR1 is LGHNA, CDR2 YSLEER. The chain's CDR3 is CASSQKAGLSYEQYF. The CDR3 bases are TGCGCCAGCAGCCAGAAAGCGGGGCTCTCCTACGAGCAGTACTTC.

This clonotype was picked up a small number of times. The DNA for the CDR3 is TGTGCCAGCAGCTTAGTGTCGGGACCCGGGGAGCTGTTTTTT. It encodes CASSLVSGPGELFF. This chain connects TRBV11-2 to TRBJ2-2; D may correspond to TRBD1 or TRBD2 (5 bases each). The length of the CDR3 is 14 residues. Germline lookup yields CDR1 SGHAT and CDR2 FQNNGV. Trimming cost V 1 base and J 6 bases, with 9 bases left between them. Together with reference TRBV11-2 and TRBJ2-2, the CDR3 gives the full variable domain: EAGVAQSPRYKIIEKRQSVAFWCNPISGHATLYWYQQILGQGPKLLIQFQNNGVVDDSQLPKDRFSAERLKGVDSTLKIQPAKLEDSAVYLCASSLVSGPGELFFGEGSRLTVL.

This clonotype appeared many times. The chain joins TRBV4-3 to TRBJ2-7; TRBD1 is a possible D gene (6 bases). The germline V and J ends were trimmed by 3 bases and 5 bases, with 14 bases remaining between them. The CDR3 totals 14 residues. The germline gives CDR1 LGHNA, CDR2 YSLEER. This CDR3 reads CASSHTDRSHEQYF. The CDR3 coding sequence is TGCGCCAGCAGCCACACAGACAGGTCCCACGAGCAGTACTTC.